These 18 T cell receptor beta chains originate from one sample sequenced in a study of PD-L1 blockade in urothelial cancer. TCRdb's table, derived via immunoSEQ multiplex PCR, lists solely in-frame clones and lacks some. The sample yields 57,000 or so clones, approximately 80% seen once. The starting material was PBMCs, obtained around atezolizumab (anti-PD-L1) treatment. These receptors were taken from a man between 70 and 80 years old with urothelial cancer.

The chain joins TRBV5-5 to TRBJ2-7; TRBD1 might be the D (5 bases). V was shortened by 1 base and J by 7 bases, with 18 bases between the two germline ends. Germline-derived CDR1 and CDR2 are SGHKS and YYEKEE (reference sequence). CDR3 size: 15 residues. The CDR3 reads CASSLRATEAREQYF. CDR3 nucleotides: TGTGCCAGCAGCTTGCGTGCGACAGAGGCCCGGGAGCAGTACTTC.

This chain joins TRBV2 and TRBJ2-2; tentatively, D is TRBD1 (5 bases). The CDR3 covers 15 residues. V was pared by 4 bases and J by 1 base, with 10 bases between. CDR1 SNHLY and CDR2 FYNNEI come from the germline V gene. Here the CDR3 reads CASSAYRGNTGELFF. In DNA form, the CDR3 reads TGTGCCAGCAGTGCATATAGGGGGAACACCGGGGAGCTGTTTTTT.

The chain has TRBV5-1 and TRBJ2-2, with D possibly being TRBD2 (6 bases). Per germline, CDR1 SGHRS and CDR2 YFSETQ. V lost 1 base and J lost 7, with 11 bases in between. The CDR3 contains 14 residues. CDR3 region: CASSLREMGGELFF. CDR3 in DNA: TGCGCCAGCAGCTTGCGGGAGATGGGCGGGGAGCTGTTTTTT.

As concerns this clone: Other DNA sequences in the sample encode the same CDR3. The chain recombines TRBV2 with TRBJ1-1, with D perhaps TRBD1 (5 bases). This CDR3 spans 14 amino acids. V dropped 5 bases and J dropped 2 bases, with 12 bases sitting between them. The V gene's germline CDR1 is SNHLY and CDR2 FYNNEI. DNA of the CDR3: TGTGCCAGCAGTCAGGGTTTTTTCAACACTGAAGCTTTCTTT. This sequence encodes CASSQGFFNTEAFF. Full variable domain (rest looked up from reference TRBV2 and TRBJ1-1): EPEVTQTPSHQVTQMGQEVILRCVPISNHLYFYWYRQILGQKVEFLVSFYNNEISEKSEIFDDQFSVERPDGSNFTLKIRSTKLEDSAMYFCASSQGFFNTEAFFGQGTRLTVV.

V usage is TRBV5-8 and J usage is TRBJ2-1; the match to TRBD1 covers 7 bases. Germline-derived CDR1 and CDR2 are SGHTS and YDEGEE. The CDR3 has 15 amino acids. J was trimmed by 0 bases and V by 4 bases; bases with no gene match: 4. Written as DNA, the CDR3 is TGTGCCAGCAGCATGACAGGGAGCTCCTACAATGAGCAGTTCTTC. As protein: CASSMTGSSYNEQFF.

The chain employs TRBV5-8 and TRBJ2-7; TRBD2 aligns across 10 bases. The CDR3 extends over 15 amino acids. The germline CDR1 and CDR2 sequences are SGHTS and YDEGEE. Trimming cost V 3 bases and J 3 bases; bases outside gene matches: 6. CDR3 in DNA: TGTGCCAGCAGCTCCGGGACTAGCGTTTACTACGAGCAGTACTTC. Translation gives CASSSGTSVYYEQYF. The full variable domain, in which reference TRBV5-8 and TRBJ2-7 provide the parts outside the CDR3, is EAGVTQSPTHLIKTRGQQATLRCSPISGHTSVYWYQQALGLGLQFLLWYDEGEERNRGNFPPRFSGRQFPNYSSELNVNALELEDSALYLCASSSGTSVYYEQYFGPGTRLTVT.

The chain joins TRBV6-1 to TRBJ2-7, with D perhaps TRBD2 (5 bases). This CDR3 spans 13 amino acids. Trimming stripped 4 bases from V and 5 bases from J, with 12 bases between. Germline loops: CDR1 MNHNS, CDR2 SASEGT. DNA for the CDR3: TGTGCCAGCAGTGTCCGGTGGGGAGACGAGCAGTACTTC. This translates into CASSVRWGDEQYF.

The V and J genes are TRBV6-6 and TRBJ2-5; 8 bases fit TRBD2. V lost 4 bases and J lost 5; bases outside the gene matches: 6. CDR1 and CDR2 from the germline V gene are MNHNY and SVGAGI (reference sequence). CDR3 length equals 14 residues. CDR3 residues: CASSSLAGPETQYF. Written as DNA, the CDR3 is TGTGCCAGCAGTTCCCTAGCGGGTCCGGAGACCCAGTACTTC.

This chain uses TRBV27 with TRBJ1-5; possible D gene TRBD1, 5 bases. The CDR3 runs 14 residues. Per the germline V gene, CDR1 is MNHEY and CDR2 is SMNVEV (reference sequence). Deletions cut 3 bases from V and 6 bases from J, with 12 bases between. CDR3 sequence (DNA): TGTGCCAGCAGTTTGAGGCAGGGCGGTCAGCCCCAGCATTTT. This encodes CASSLRQGGQPQHF.

This clone was seen a handful of times. The V and J genes are TRBV19 and TRBJ1-5; 9 bases are shared with TRBD1. CDR3 length equals 15 residues. Trimming removed 6 bases from V and 3 bases from J; junction bases left unmatched: 6. The germline gives CDR1 LNHDA, CDR2 SQIVND (reference sequence). The CDR3 here is CASSRDRGFNQPQHF. CDR3 nucleotide sequence: TGTGCCAGTAGCCGTGACAGGGGGTTCAATCAGCCCCAGCATTTT.

The rearrangement links TRBV5-1 to TRBJ2-3; 7 bases match TRBD2. The CDR3 totals 15 residues. In germline, CDR1 is SGHRS, CDR2 YFSETQ. V was pared by 6 bases and J by 4 bases, with 11 bases of the junction left unmatched. The CDR3 region is CASTGRASPPDTQYF. CDR3 coding DNA: TGCGCCAGCACGGGGAGGGCCTCCCCCCCAGATACGCAGTATTTT.

The genes are TRBV7-9 and TRBJ2-5; D possibly corresponds to TRBD1 (6 bases). Germline CDR1 and CDR2: SEHNR and FQNEAQ (reference sequence). Trimming took 5 bases from V and 4 from J, leaving 17 bases between them. CDR3 length: 15 residues. CDR3 loop: CASSQTDSLGETQYF. CDR3 nucleotides: TGTGCCAGCAGCCAAACGGACAGTCTCGGAGAGACCCAGTACTTC.

The V call is TRBV28, the J call TRBJ2-1; tentative D call: TRBD2 (6 bases). V was clipped by 4 bases and J by 7 bases, with 14 bases between them. CDR1 MDHEN and CDR2 SYDVKM come from the germline V gene. The CDR3 runs to 14 residues. CDR3 nucleotide sequence: TGTGCCAGCAGTTCCCCTGGGGGGAGGAATGAGCAGTTCTTC. This gives the protein CASSSPGGRNEQFF.

V usage is TRBV19 and J usage is TRBJ1-5; perhaps TRBD1 as D (6 bases). The ends were cut back, 4 bases at V and 6 bases at J, with 22 bases in the middle. CDR1 is LNHDA and CDR2 is SQIVND in the germline V gene (reference sequence). CDR3 length: 17 residues. The CDR3 sequence is CASSRETAGASSQPQHF. CDR3 coding DNA: TGTGCCAGTAGTAGAGAGACGGCGGGGGCATCTTCTCAGCCCCAGCATTTT. Full variable domain (missing parts from reference TRBV19 and TRBJ1-5): DGGITQSPKYLFRKEGQNVTLSCEQNLNHDAMYWYRQDPGQGLRLIYYSQIVNDFQKGDIAEGYSVSREKKESFPLTVTSAQKNPTAFYLCASSRETAGASSQPQHFGDGTRLSIL.

The rearrangement joins TRBV10-3 to TRBJ1-4; 8 positions match TRBD1. CDR3 length: 13 residues. Germline-derived CDR1 and CDR2 are ENHRY and SYGVKD. The junction had 11 bases not matched to a gene; V was cut back by 10 bases and J by 10 bases. CDR3 protein: CATVDRAAGKLFF. The CDR3 DNA sequence: TGTGCCACCGTGGACAGGGCAGCCGGAAAACTGTTTTTT.

This clone has only a few counts. The chain uses TRBV7-8 and TRBJ2-1, with D hard to call. The CDR3 loop spans 12 amino acids. Trimming shortened V by 1 base and J by 7 bases, and 5 bases separated the two germline ends. Per germline, CDR1 SGHVS and CDR2 FQNEAQ. The CDR3 DNA sequence: TGTGCCAGCAGCTTAGACTGGAATGAGCAGTTCTTC. This encodes CASSLDWNEQFF. Full variable domain (remainder filled in from reference TRBV7-8 and TRBJ2-1): GAGVSQSPRYKVAKRGQDVALRCDPISGHVSLFWYQQALGQGPEFLTYFQNEAQLDKSGLPSDRFFAERPEGSVSTLKIQRTQQEDSAVYLCASSLDWNEQFFGPGTRLTVL.

The J gene is TRBJ1-4, the V gene TRBV19; perhaps TRBD1 as D (5 bases). Germline lookup yields CDR1 LNHDA and CDR2 SQIVND (reference sequence). The CDR3 sequence is 13 residues long. Trimming pared 4 bases from V and 6 bases from J, leaving 9 bases between. The CDR3 region is CASSRQLDEKLFF. Written as DNA, the CDR3 is TGTGCCAGTAGTAGACAGCTTGATGAAAAACTGTTTTTT.

This clone was picked up a small number of times. The genes are TRBV18 and TRBJ2-6; D perhaps matches TRBD1 (6 bases). CDR3 length: 17 residues. Trimming cost V 4 bases and J 4 bases, with 17 bases left between them. The germline gives CDR1 KGHSH, CDR2 LQKENI. The CDR3 loop is CASSRDISPRGANVLTF. CDR3 coding DNA: TGTGCCAGCTCACGGGACATCAGTCCGCGCGGGGCCAACGTCCTGACTTTC. The whole variable domain, filled in from reference TRBV18 and TRBJ2-6, reads NAGVMQNPRHLVRRRGQEARLRCSPMKGHSHVYWYRQLPEEGLKFMVYLQKENIIDESGMPKERFSAEFPKEGPSILRIQQVVRGDSAAYFCASSRDISPRGANVLTFGAGSRLTVL.